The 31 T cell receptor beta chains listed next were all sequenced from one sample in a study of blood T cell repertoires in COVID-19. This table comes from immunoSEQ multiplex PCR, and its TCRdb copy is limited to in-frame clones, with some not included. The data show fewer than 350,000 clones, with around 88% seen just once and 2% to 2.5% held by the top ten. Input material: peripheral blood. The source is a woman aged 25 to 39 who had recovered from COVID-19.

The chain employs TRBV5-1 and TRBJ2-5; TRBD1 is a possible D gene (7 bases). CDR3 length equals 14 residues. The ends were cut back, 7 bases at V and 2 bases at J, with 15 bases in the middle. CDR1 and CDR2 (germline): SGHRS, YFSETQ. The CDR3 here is CASRLGGKQETQYF. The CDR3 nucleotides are TGCGCCAGCCGACTAGGGGGCAAACAAGAGACCCAGTACTTC.

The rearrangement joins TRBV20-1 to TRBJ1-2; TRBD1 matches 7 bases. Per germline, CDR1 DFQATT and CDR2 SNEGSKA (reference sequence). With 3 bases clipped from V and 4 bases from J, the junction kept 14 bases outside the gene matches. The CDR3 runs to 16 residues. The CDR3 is CSASGLDRTLSYGYTF. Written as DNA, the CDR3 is TGCAGTGCTAGTGGTTTGGACAGGACCCTTAGCTATGGCTACACCTTC.

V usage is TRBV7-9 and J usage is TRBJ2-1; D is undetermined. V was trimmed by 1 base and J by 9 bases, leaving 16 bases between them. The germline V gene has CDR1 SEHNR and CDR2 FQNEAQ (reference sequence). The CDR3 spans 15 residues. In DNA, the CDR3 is TGTGCCAGCAGCTTAGTACGTGGGTGGAGTATTGAGCAGTTCTTC. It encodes CASSLVRGWSIEQFF.

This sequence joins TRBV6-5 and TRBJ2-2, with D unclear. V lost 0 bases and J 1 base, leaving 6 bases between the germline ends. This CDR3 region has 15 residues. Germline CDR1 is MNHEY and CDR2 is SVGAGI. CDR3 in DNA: TGTGCCAGCAGTTACTCGAGTCTGAACACCGGGGAGCTGTTTTTT. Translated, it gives CASSYSSLNTGELFF.

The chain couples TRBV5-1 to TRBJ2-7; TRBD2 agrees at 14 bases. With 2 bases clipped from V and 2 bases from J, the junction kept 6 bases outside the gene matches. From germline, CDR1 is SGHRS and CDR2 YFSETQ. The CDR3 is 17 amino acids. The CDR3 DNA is TGCGCCAGCAGCTTCGGGACTAGCGGGGGACTCACCTACGAGCAGTACTTC. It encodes CASSFGTSGGLTYEQYF.

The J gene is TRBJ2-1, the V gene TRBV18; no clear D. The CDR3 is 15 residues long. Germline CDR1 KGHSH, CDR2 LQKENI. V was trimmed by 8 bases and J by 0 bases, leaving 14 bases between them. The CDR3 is CASGERQSSYNEQFF. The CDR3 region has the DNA TGTGCCAGCGGAGAACGGCAGAGCTCCTACAATGAGCAGTTCTTC.

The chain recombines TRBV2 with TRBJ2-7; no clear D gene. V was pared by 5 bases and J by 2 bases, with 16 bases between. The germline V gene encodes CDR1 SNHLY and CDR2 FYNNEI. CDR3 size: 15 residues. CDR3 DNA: TGTGCCAGCAGTAAGACTCTGTCCCTTACCTACGAGCAGTACTTC. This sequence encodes CASSKTLSLTYEQYF.

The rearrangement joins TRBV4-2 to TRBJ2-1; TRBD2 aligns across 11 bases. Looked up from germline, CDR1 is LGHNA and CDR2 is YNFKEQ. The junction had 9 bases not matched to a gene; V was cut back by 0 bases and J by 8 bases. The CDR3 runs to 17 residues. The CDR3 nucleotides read TGTGCCAGCAGCCAAGATCCCCCTAGCGGGGGGCTCGATGAGCAGTTCTTC. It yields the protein CASSQDPPSGGLDEQFF.

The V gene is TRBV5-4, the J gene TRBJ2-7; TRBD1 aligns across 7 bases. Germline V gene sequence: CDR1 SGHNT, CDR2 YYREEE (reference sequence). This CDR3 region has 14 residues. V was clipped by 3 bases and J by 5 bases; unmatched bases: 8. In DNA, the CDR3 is TGTGCCAGCAGCTCGTTGGGACAGATCGACGAGCAGTACTTC. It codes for CASSSLGQIDEQYF.

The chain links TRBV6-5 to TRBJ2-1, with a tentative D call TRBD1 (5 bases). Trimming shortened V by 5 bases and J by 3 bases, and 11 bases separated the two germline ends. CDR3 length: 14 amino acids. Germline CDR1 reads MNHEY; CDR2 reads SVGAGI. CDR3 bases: TGTGCCAGCAGTATCCAGGGTGGCTACAATGAGCAGTTCTTC. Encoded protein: CASSIQGGYNEQFF.

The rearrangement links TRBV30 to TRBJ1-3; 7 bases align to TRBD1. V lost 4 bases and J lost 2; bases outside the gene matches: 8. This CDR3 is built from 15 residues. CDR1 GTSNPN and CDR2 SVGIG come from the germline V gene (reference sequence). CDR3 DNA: TGTGCCTGGACCCCGGACAGGCCTACTGGAAACACCATATATTTT. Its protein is CAWTPDRPTGNTIYF.

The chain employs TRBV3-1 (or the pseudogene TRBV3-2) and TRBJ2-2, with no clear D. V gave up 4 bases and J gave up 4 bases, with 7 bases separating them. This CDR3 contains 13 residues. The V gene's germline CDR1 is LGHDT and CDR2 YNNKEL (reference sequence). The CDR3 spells CASSRERTGELFF. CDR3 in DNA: TGTGCCAGCAGCCGCGAACGCACCGGGGAGCTGTTTTTT.

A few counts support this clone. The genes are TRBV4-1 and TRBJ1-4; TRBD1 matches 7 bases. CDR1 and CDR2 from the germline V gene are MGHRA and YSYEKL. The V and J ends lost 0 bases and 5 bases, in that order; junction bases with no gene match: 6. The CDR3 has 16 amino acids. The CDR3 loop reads CASSQDPNRGNEKLFF. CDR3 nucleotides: TGCGCCAGCAGCCAAGACCCGAACAGGGGCAATGAAAAACTGTTTTTT.

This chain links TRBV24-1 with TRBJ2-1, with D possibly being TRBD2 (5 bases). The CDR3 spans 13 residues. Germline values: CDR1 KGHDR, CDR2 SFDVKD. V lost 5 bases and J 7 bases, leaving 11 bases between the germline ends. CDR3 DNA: TGTGCCACCAGTGCGGGAACTGGAAATGAGCAGTTCTTC. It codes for CATSAGTGNEQFF.

The CDR3 DNA is TGTGCCAGCAGCGTCGGGACAGGGGGGTCAGATACGCAGTATTTT. This encodes CASSVGTGGSDTQYF. J is TRBJ2-3 and V is TRBV9; 11 nucleotides line up with TRBD1. This CDR3 comprises 15 residues. V shed 2 bases, J shed 4 bases, and the junction held 3 bases outside the gene matches. The germline V gene has CDR1 SGDLS and CDR2 YYNGEE.

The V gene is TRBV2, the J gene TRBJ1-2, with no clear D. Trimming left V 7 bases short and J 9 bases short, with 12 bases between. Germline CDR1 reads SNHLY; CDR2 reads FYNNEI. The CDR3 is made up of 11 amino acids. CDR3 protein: CASNPGYSYTF. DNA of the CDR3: TGTGCCAGCAACCCGGGGTATAGCTACACCTTC.

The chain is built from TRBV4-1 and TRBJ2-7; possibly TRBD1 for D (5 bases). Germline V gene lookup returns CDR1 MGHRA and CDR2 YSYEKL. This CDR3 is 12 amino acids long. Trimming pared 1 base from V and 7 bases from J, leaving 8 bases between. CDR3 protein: CASSQGRGEQYF. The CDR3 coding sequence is TGCGCCAGCAGCCAAGGAAGGGGTGAGCAGTACTTC.

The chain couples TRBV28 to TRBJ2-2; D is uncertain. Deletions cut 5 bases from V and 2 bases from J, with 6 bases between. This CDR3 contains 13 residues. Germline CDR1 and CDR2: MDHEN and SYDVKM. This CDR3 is CASSNSNTGELFF. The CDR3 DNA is TGTGCCAGCAGTAACTCTAACACCGGGGAGCTGTTTTTT.

The CDR3 sequence: CAISEGGTASEAFF. CDR3 DNA: TGTGCCATCAGTGAGGGGGGGACGGCGTCTGAAGCTTTCTTT. The chain recombines TRBV10-3 with TRBJ1-1; tentatively, D is TRBD1 (5 bases). The V gene's germline CDR1 is ENHRY and CDR2 SYGVKD. Between the trimmed V and J ends, which lost 2 bases and 6 bases, there was a span of 13 bases. The CDR3 is 14 residues long.

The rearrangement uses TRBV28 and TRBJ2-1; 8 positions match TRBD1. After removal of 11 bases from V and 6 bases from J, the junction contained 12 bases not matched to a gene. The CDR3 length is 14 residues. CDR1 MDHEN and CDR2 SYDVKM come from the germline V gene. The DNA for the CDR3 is TGTGCCGCCTCGGGGACAGGAGGTATCAATGAGCAGTTCTTC. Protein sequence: CAASGTGGINEQFF.

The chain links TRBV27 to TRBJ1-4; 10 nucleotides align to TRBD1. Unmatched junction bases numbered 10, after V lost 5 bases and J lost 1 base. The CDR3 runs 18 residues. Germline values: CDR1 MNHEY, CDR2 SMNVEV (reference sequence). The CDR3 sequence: CASSPGTGEALTNEKLFF. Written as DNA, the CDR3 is TGTGCCAGCAGTCCCGGGACAGGGGAGGCTTTAACTAATGAAAAACTGTTTTTT.

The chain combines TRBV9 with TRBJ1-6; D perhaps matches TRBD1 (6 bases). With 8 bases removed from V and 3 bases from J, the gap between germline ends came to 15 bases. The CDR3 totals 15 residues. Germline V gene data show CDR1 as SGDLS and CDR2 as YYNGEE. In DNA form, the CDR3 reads TGTGCCAGTTCCTTGGGGGCCGACTATAATTCACCCCTCCACTTT. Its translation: CASSLGADYNSPLHF.

CDR3 protein: CASTWDRREQYF. The CDR3 nucleotides read TGTGCCAGCACCTGGGACAGGAGGGAGCAGTACTTC. V is TRBV6-5 and J is TRBJ2-7; 8 positions match TRBD1. The V gene's germline CDR1 is MNHEY and CDR2 SVGAGI. The CDR3 runs 12 residues. After removal of 7 bases from V and 7 bases from J, the junction contained 6 bases not matched to a gene.

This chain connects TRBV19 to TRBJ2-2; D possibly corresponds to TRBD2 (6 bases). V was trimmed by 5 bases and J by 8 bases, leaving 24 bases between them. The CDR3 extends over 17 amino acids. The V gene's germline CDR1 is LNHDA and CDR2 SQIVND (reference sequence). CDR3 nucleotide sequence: TGTGCCAGTAGTGTTGTTCCCGGTGCCCCGGGGAGGGGGGAGCTGTTTTTT. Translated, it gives CASSVVPGAPGRGELFF.

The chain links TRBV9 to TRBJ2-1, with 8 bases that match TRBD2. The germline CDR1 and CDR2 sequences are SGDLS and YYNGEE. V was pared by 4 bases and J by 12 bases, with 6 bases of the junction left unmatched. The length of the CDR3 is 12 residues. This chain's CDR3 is CASSRGAGGQFF. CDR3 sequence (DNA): TGTGCCAGCAGCAGAGGTGCGGGAGGGCAGTTCTTC.

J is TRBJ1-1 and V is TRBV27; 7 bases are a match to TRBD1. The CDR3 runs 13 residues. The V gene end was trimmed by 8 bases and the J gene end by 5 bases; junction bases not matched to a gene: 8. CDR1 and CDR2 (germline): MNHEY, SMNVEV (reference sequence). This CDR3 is CASRGGFYTEAFF. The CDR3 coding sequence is TGTGCCAGCCGAGGGGGCTTTTATACTGAAGCTTTCTTT.

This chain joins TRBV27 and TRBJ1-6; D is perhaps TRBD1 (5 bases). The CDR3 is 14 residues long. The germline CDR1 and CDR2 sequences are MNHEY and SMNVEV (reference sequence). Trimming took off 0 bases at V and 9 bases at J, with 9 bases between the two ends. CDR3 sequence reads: CASSLSNQGSPLHF. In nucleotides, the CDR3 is TGTGCCAGCAGTTTATCGAATCAGGGTTCACCCCTCCACTTT.

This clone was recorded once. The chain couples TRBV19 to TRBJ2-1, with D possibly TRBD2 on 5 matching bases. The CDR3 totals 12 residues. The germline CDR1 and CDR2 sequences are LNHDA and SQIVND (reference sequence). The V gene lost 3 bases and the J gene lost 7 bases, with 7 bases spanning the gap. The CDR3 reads CASSIWRNEQFF. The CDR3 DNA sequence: TGTGCCAGTAGTATCTGGAGGAATGAGCAGTTCTTC.

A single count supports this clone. The CDR3 is CASSLSGQLLYF. CDR3 sequence (DNA): TGTGCCAGCAGTTTATCGGGACAGCTATTATATTTT. The genes are TRBV27 and TRBJ1-3, with 7 bases lining up with TRBD1. V lost 0 bases to trimming and J lost 14 bases; unmatched junction nucleotides: 4. Germline CDR1 MNHEY, CDR2 SMNVEV (reference sequence). The CDR3 runs to 12 residues.

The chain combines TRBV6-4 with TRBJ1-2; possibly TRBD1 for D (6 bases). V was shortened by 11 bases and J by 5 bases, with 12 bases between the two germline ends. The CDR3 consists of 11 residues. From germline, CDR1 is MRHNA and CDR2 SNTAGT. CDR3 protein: CALQGQYGYTF. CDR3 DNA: TGTGCCCTCCAGGGGCAATATGGCTACACCTTC.

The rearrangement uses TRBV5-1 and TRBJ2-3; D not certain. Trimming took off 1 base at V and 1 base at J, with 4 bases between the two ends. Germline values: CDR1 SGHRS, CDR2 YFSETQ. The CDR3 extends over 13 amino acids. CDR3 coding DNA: TGCGCCAGCAGCTTGCCAGGCACAGATACGCAGTATTTT. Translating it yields CASSLPGTDTQYF.